This T cell receptor beta chain was sequenced for a study of shared clonotypes between healthy human individuals. Study-wide findings and caveats: A small donor pool kept down the genetic and exposure-history diversity that was represented.

About 200 ng DNA, tens of thousands of T cell genomes, went into each sorted-subset replicate PCR. Profiling relied on immunoSEQ multiplex PCR, and the TCRdb table lists in-frame clones only, not all of them. This sample has over 2 million clones, with around 93% found just once. CDR3 length: 14 amino acids. CDR1 and CDR2 (germline): SGHRS, YFSETQ. V gave up 6 bases and J gave up 1 base, with 10 bases separating them. Note on this clone: The antigen is not known.

This sequence was found in a man younger than 35 in good health. Some clones in this sample may be carry-over from other donors' samples. The specimen was naive CD4+ T cells from PBMCs. The sample's subset: CD45RA+ positively selected. The rearrangement joins TRBV5-1 to TRBJ2-2; D perhaps matches TRBD2 (6 bases). The CDR3 bases are TGCGCCAGCACCTTTAGCGGGAACACCGGGGAGCTGTTTTTT. Translation gives CASTFSGNTGELFF.